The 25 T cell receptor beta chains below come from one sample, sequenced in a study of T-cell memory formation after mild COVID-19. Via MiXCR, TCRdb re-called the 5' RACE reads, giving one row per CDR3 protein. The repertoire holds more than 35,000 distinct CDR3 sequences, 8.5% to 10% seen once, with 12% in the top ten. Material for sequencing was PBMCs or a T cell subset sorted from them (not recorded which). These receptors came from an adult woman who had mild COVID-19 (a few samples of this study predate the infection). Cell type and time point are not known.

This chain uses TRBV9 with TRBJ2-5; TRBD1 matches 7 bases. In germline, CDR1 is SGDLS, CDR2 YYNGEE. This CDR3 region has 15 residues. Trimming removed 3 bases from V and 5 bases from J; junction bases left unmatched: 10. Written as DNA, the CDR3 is TGTGCCAGCAGCGGACAGGGACGGGCTGGGGAGACCCAGTACTTC. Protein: CASSGQGRAGETQYF.

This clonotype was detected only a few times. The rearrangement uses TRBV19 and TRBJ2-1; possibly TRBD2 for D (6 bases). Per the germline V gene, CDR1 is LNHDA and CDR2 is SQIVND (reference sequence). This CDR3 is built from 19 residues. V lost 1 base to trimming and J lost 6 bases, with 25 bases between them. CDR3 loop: CASSIAKGSGDHRSNEQFF. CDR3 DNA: TGTGCCAGTAGTATAGCCAAGGGTTCGGGAGACCATCGGTCCAATGAGCAGTTCTTC.

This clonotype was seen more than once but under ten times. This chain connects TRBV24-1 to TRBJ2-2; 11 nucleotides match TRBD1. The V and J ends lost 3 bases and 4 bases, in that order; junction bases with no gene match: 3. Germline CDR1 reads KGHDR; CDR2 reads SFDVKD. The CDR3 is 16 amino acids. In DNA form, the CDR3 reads TGTGCCACCAGTGATCCGGGGACAGGGGGCACCGGGGAGCTGTTTTTT. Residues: CATSDPGTGGTGELFF.

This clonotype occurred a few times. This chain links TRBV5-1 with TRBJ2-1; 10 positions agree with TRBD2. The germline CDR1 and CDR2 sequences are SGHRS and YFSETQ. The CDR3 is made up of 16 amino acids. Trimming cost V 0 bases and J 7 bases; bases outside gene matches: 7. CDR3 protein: CASSLELAGIGNEQFF. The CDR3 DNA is TGCGCCAGCAGCTTGGAACTAGCGGGGATCGGAAATGAGCAGTTCTTC.

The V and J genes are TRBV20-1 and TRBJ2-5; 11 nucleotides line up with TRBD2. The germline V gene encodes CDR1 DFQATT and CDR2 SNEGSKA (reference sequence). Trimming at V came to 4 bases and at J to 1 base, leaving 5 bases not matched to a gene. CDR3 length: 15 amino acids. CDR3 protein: CSATASGGPQETQYF. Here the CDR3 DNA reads TGCAGTGCTACAGCTAGCGGGGGGCCCCAAGAGACCCAGTACTTC.

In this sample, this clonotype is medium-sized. The CDR3 coding sequence is TGTGCCACCAGTGAGCCCGGGACAGGGGTCCAAGAGACCCAGTACTTC. Translated, it gives CATSEPGTGVQETQYF. This chain links TRBV24-1 with TRBJ2-5, with 10 bases fitting TRBD1. This CDR3 region has 16 residues. The V and J ends lost 4 bases and 1 base, in that order; junction bases with no gene match: 5. Germline V gives CDR1 KGHDR, CDR2 SFDVKD.

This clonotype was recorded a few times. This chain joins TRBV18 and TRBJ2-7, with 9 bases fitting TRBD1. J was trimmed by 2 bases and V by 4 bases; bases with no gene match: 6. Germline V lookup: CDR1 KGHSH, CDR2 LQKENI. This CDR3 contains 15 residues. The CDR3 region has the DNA TGTGCCAGCTCACTAGCTCGGACAGGGGCCTACGAGCAGTACTTC. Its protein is CASSLARTGAYEQYF.

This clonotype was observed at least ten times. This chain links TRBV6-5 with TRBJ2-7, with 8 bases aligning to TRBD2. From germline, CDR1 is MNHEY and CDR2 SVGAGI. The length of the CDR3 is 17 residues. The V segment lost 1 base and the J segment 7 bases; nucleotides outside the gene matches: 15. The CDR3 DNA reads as TGTGCCAGCAGTTACTTGGGAGTAGGGACTAGTGCTAGGGAGCAGTACTTC. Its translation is CASSYLGVGTSAREQYF.

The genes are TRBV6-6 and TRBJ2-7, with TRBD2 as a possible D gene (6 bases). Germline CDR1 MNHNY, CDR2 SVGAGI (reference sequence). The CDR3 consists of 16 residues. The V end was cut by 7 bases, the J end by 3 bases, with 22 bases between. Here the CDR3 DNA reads TGTGCCAGCACCCACCGGGCGGGGACGGCCTACTACGAGCAGTACTTC. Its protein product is CASTHRAGTAYYEQYF.

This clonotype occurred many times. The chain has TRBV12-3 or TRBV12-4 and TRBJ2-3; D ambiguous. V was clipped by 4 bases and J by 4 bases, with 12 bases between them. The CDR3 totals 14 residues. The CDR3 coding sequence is TGTGCCAGCAGTTACTCTCTTGGGTCAGATACGCAGTATTTT. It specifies CASSYSLGSDTQYF.

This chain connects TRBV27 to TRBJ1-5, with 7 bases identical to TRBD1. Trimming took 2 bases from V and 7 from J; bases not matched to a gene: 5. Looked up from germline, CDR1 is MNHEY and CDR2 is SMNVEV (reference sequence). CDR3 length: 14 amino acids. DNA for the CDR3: TGTGCCAGCAGTTTAGAGGGGGCCCGGCAGCCCCAGCATTTT. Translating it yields CASSLEGARQPQHF.

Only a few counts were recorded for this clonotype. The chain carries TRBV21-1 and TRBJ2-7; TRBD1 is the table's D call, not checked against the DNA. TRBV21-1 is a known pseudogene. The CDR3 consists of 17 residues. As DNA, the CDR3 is TGTGCCAGCAGCAAAGTGGCCCGGCGTCTCGCCTTCTACGAGCAGTACTTC. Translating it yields CASSKVARRLAFYEQYF.

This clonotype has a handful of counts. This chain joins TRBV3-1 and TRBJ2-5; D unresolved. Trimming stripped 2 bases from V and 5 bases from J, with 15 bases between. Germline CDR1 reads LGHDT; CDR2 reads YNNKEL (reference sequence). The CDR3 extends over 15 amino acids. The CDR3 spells CASSQQNRIGETQYF. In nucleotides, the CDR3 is TGTGCCAGCAGCCAACAAAACCGCATCGGGGAGACCCAGTACTTC.

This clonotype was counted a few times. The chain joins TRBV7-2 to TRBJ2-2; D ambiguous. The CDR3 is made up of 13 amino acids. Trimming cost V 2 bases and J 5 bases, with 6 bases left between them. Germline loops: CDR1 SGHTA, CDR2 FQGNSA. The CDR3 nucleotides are TGTGCCAGCAGCTTATCGCAGACCGGGGAGCTGTTTTTT. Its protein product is CASSLSQTGELFF. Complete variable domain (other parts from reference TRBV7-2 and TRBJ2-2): GAGVSQSPSNKVTEKGKDVELRCDPISGHTALYWYRQSLGQGLEFLIYFQGNSAPDKSGLPSDRFSAERTGGSVSTLTIQRTQQEDSAVYLCASSLSQTGELFFGEGSRLTVL.

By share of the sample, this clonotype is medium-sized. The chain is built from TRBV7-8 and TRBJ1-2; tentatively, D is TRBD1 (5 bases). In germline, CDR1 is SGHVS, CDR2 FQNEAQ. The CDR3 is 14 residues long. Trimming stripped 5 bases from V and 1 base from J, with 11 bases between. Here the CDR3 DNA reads TGTGCCAGCAGCCGTCGCGACAGTAACTATGGCTACACCTTC. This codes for CASSRRDSNYGYTF.

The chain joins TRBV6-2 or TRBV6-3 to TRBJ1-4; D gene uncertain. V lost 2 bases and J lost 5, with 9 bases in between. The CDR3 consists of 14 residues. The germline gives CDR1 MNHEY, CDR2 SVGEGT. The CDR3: CASSYGRFNEKLFF. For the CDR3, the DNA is TGTGCCAGCAGTTACGGCAGATTCAATGAAAAACTGTTTTTT.

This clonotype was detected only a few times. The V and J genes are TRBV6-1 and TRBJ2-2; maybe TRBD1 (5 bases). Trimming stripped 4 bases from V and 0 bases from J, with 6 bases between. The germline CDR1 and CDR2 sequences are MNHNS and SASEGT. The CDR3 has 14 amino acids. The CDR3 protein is CASSATANTGELFF. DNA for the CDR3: TGTGCCAGCAGTGCGACAGCGAACACCGGGGAGCTGTTTTTT.

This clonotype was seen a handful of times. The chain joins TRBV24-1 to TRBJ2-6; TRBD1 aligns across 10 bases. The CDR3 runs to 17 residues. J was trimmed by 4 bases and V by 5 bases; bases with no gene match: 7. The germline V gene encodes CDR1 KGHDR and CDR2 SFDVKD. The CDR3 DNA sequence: TGTGCCACCAGTGCCAGGACAGGGGGAGCAGGGGCCAACGTCCTGACTTTC. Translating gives CATSARTGGAGANVLTF.

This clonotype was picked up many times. CDR3 amino acids: CAWSRTGVQPQHF. The CDR3 bases are TGTGCCTGGAGCAGGACAGGGGTTCAGCCCCAGCATTTT. The chain carries TRBV30 and TRBJ1-5; 9 bases agree with TRBD1. The CDR3 extends over 13 amino acids. The trim removed 3 bases at V and 6 bases at J, leaving 3 bases unmatched. In germline, CDR1 is GTSNPN, CDR2 SVGIG (reference sequence).

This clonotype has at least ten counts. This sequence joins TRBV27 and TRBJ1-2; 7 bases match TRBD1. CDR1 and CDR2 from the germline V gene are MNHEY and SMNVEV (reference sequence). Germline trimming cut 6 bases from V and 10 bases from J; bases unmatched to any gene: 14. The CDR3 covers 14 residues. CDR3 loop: CASSPTRTGRHYTF. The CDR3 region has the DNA TGTGCCAGCAGCCCAACCCGGACAGGCAGACACTACACCTTC.

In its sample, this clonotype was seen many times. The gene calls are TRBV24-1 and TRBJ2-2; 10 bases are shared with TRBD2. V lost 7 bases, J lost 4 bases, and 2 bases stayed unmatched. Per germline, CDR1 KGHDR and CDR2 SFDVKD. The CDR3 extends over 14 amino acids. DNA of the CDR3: TGTGCCACCAGAAGCGGGAGGGGCACCGGGGAGCTGTTTTTT. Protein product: CATRSGRGTGELFF.

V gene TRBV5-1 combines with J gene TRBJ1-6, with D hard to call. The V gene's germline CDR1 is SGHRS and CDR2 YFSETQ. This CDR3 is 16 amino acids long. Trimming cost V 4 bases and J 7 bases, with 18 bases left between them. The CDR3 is CASSPRIGMENSPLHF. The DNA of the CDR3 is TGCGCCAGCAGCCCCCGAATAGGAATGGAAAATTCACCCCTCCACTTT.

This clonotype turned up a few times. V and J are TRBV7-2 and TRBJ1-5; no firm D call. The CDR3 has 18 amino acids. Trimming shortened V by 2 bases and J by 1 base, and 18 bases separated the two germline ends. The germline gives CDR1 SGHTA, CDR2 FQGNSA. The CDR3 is CASSLHPMGFSSNQPQHF. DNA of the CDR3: TGTGCCAGCAGCTTACATCCGATGGGTTTTTCGAGCAATCAGCCCCAGCATTTT.

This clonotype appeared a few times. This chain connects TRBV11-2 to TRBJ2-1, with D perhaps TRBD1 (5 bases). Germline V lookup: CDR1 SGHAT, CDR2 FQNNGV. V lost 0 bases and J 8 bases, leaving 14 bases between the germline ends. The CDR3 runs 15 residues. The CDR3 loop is CASSLDPRRGDEQFF. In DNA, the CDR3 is TGTGCCAGCAGCTTAGATCCTCGAAGGGGTGATGAGCAGTTCTTC.

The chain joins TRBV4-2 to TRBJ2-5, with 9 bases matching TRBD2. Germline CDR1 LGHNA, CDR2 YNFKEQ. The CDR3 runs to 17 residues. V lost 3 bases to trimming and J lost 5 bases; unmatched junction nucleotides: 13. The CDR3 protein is CASSQEHQLAGAETQYF. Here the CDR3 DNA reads TGTGCCAGCAGCCAGGAGCACCAGTTAGCGGGAGCGGAGACCCAGTACTTC.